This TCR beta chain originates from a study of cytomegalovirus exposure and HLA in healthy donors. PCR employed 60 Vbeta and 13 Jbeta primers. TCRdb's table, derived via immunoSEQ multiplex PCR, lists solely in-frame clones and lacks some. The sample has 150,000 to 200,000 clones; 55% to 70% are singletons. The germline CDR1 and CDR2 sequences are MNHNS and SASEGT. The CDR3 length is 13 residues. The V segment lost 6 bases and the J segment 7 bases; nucleotides outside the gene matches: 8. This receptor was identified in a woman between 35 and 50 years old in good health and CMV-seropositive. The chain uses TRBV6-1 and TRBJ2-5, with 7 positions matching TRBD1. Specimen: PBMCs. CDR3 DNA: TGTGCCAGCAGCACAGGGGATTGGGGGACCCAGTACTTC. Its protein is CASSTGDWGTQYF.